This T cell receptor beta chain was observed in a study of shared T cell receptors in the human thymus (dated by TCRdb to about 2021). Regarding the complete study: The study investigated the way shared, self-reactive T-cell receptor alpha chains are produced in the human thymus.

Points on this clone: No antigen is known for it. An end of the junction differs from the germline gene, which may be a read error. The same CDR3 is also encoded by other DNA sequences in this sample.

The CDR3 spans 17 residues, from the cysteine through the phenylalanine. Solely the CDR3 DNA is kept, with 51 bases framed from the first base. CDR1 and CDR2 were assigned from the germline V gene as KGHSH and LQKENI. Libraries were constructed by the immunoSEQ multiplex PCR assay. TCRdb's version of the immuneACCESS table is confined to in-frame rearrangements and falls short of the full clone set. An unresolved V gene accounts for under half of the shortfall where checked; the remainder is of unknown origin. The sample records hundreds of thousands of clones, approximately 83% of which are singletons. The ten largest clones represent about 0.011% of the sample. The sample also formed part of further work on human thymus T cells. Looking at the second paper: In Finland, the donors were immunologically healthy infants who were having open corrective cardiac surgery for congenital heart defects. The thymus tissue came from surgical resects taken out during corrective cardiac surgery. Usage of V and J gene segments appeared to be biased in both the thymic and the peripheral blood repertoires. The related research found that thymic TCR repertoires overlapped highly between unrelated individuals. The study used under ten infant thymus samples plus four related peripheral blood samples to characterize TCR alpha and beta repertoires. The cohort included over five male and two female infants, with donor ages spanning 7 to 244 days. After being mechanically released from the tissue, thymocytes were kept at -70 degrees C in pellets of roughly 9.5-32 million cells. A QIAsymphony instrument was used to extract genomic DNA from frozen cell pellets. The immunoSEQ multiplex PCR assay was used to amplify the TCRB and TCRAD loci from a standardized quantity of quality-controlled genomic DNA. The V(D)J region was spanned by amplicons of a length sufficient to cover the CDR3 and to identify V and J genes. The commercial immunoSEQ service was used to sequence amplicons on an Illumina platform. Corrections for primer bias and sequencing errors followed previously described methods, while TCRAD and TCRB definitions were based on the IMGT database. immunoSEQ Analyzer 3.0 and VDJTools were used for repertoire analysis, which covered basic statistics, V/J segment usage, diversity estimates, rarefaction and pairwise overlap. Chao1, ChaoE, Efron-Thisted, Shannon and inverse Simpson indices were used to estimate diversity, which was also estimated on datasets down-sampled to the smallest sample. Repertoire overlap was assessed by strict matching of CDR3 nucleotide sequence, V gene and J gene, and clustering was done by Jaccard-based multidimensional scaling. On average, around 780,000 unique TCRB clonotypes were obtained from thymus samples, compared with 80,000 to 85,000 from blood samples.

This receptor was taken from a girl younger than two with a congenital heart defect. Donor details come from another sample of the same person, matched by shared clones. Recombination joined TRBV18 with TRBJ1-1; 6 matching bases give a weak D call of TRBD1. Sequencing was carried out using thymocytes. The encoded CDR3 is CASSQTGREGMNTEAFF. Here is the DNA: TGTGCCAGCTCTCAAACAGGGAGAGAAGGGATGAACACTGAGGCTTTCTTT.